These 17 T cell receptor beta chains were sequenced from one sample in a study of T cells in tuberculosis (dated by TCRdb to the late 2010s). Preparation of the library involved the immunoSEQ multiplex PCR assay. Drawn from immuneACCESS, this table holds only the in-frame rearrangements with V and J called that TCRdb kept. Clones are partly lost; checked studies trace under half to an unresolved V gene and leave the rest unexplained. This sample gives about 20,000 clones in total; approximately 92% of them show up just once. In total, the top ten clones hold about 14% of the sample. The specimen was PBMCs. These receptors all come from a donor aged 10-29 years with latent tuberculosis or without tuberculosis infection.

In DNA, the CDR3 is TGTGCCTGGAGTCTTGGACTAGCGGGGGCAAATGAGCAGTTCTTC. Protein: CAWSLGLAGANEQFF. The chain has TRBV30 and TRBJ2-1; TRBD2 matches at 13 bases. J lost 7 bases, V lost 2 bases, and 5 bases had no gene match. The CDR3 has 15 residues. The germline CDR1 and CDR2 sequences are GTSNPN and SVGIG (reference sequence).

The chain recombines TRBV13 with TRBJ2-7, with a tentative D call TRBD2 (7 bases). Germline loops: CDR1 PRHDT, CDR2 FYEKMQ (reference sequence). The length of the CDR3 is 15 residues. The V end lost 5 bases, the J end lost 4 bases, and 18 bases lay between the germline ends. The CDR3 loop is CASSPGRGETYEQYF. The CDR3 coding sequence is TGTGCCAGCAGCCCGGGGAGGGGGGAGACTTACGAGCAGTACTTC.

This chain links TRBV27 with TRBJ1-6; 7 positions match TRBD1. Trimming removed 2 bases from V and 8 bases from J; junction bases left unmatched: 0. The CDR3 is made up of 13 amino acids. Looked up from germline, CDR1 is MNHEY and CDR2 is SMNVEV (reference sequence). The CDR3 protein is CASSLTGDSPLHF. The DNA for the CDR3 is TGTGCCAGCAGTTTAACAGGGGATTCACCCCTCCACTTT.

The chain combines TRBV6-5 with TRBJ2-5; 12 bases agree with TRBD2. The CDR3 spans 14 residues. Germline values: CDR1 MNHEY, CDR2 SVGAGI. Germline trimming cut 6 bases from V and 5 bases from J; bases unmatched to any gene: 4. DNA for the CDR3: TGTGCCAGCAGCCCTGGACTAGCGGGGGAGACCCAGTACTTC. This sequence encodes CASSPGLAGETQYF.

This clone was seen a handful of times. The V gene is TRBV5-6, the J gene TRBJ1-6; TRBD1 matches 9 bases. Trimming removed 4 bases from V and 4 bases from J; junction bases left unmatched: 3. The CDR3 covers 15 residues. Germline CDR1 SGHDT, CDR2 YYEEEE. In nucleotides, the CDR3 is TGTGCCAGCAGCGTGGGGACAGGGTATAATTCACCCCTCCACTTT. It codes for CASSVGTGYNSPLHF.

The chain employs TRBV30 and TRBJ1-2; 8 nucleotides align to TRBD1. Germline values: CDR1 GTSNPN, CDR2 SVGIG (reference sequence). Losses at the gene ends were 0 bases for V and 6 bases for J; bases not matched to a gene: 9. The CDR3 runs to 15 residues. For the CDR3, the DNA is TGTGCCTGGAGTGTAGGGTCAGGGGGCCAGGATGGCTACACCTTC. The encoded protein is CAWSVGSGGQDGYTF.

The rearrangement links TRBV4-3 to TRBJ2-3; 10 positions agree with TRBD2. The CDR3 is 17 amino acids. V gave up 3 bases and J gave up 0 bases; unmatched junction bases: 6. CDR1 and CDR2 (germline): LGHNA, YSLEER. This CDR3 is CASSQGLAGVSTDTQYF. The CDR3 nucleotides are TGCGCCAGCAGCCAGGGGCTAGCGGGGGTTAGCACAGATACGCAGTATTTT.

Of note for this clone: Different DNA sequences within this sample yield the same CDR3. The chain's CDR3 is CASSIQGRGTEAFF. CDR3 DNA sequence: TGTGCCAGTAGTATACAGGGAAGGGGCACTGAAGCTTTCTTT. The V call is TRBV19, the J call TRBJ1-1, with D maybe TRBD1 (5 bases). The CDR3 is made up of 14 amino acids. Germline V gives CDR1 LNHDA, CDR2 SQIVND (reference sequence). The germline V and J ends were trimmed by 2 bases and 4 bases, with 11 bases remaining between them.

CDR3 residues: CASSAPGKAGQNYGYTF. CDR3 DNA sequence: TGTGCCAGCAGTGCCCCAGGGAAAGCCGGGCAGAACTATGGCTACACCTTC. The chain is built from TRBV25-1 and TRBJ1-2, with TRBD1 as a possible D gene (5 bases). CDR3 length equals 17 residues. Looked up from germline, CDR1 is MGHDK and CDR2 is SYGVNS. The V end was cut by 4 bases, the J end by 2 bases, with 20 bases between.

A single count supports this clone. The junction departs from the called germline gene at one end, perhaps through a read error. The chain employs TRBV4-1 and TRBJ2-7, with no clear D. The CDR3 runs 15 residues. Germline V CDR1 and CDR2: MGHRA, YSYEKL. The CDR3 loop reads CASRQVQDSRHEQYF. CDR3 coding DNA: TGCGCCAGCAGACAAGTTCAAGACTCGCGGCACGAGCAGTACTTC.

This clone has just a few counts. The chain carries TRBV29-1 and TRBJ1-1, with D possibly being TRBD1 (5 bases). The V end was cut by 0 bases, the J end by 4 bases, with 12 bases between. The CDR3 is 14 amino acids. Germline lookup yields CDR1 SQVTM and CDR2 ANQGSEA. This chain's CDR3 is CSVEERGVVTEAFF. CDR3 coding DNA: TGCAGCGTTGAAGAAAGGGGCGTCGTCACTGAAGCTTTCTTT. Together with reference TRBV29-1 and TRBJ1-1, the CDR3 gives the full variable domain: SAVISQKPSRDICQRGTSLTIQCQVDSQVTMMFWYRQQPGQSLTLIATANQGSEATYESGFVIDKFPISRPNLTFSTLTVSNMSPEDSSIYLCSVEERGVVTEAFFGQGTRLTVV.

The genes are TRBV30 and TRBJ2-7; a possible D gene is TRBD1 (7 bases). CDR3 length equals 13 residues. Trimming stripped 5 bases from V and 5 bases from J, with 16 bases between. Germline-derived CDR1 and CDR2 are GTSNPN and SVGIG (reference sequence). Here the CDR3 reads CAWCLGGGHEQYF. CDR3 in DNA: TGTGCCTGGTGCCTTGGAGGGGGCCACGAGCAGTACTTC.

This clone has just a few counts. This chain uses TRBV5-5 with TRBJ2-1; 11 nucleotides align to TRBD2. V trimming: 5 bases; J trimming: 4 bases; junction bases outside the gene matches: 5. CDR3 length: 15 residues. Germline values: CDR1 SGHKS, CDR2 YYEKEE (reference sequence). The CDR3 DNA reads as TGTGCCAGCAGTCCGACTAGCGGGGCTTACAATGAGCAGTTCTTC. Its protein is CASSPTSGAYNEQFF.

The chain employs TRBV30 and TRBJ1-3; the D is unclear. Germline loops: CDR1 GTSNPN, CDR2 SVGIG (reference sequence). This CDR3 spans 15 amino acids. The V end was cut by 0 bases, the J end by 0 bases, with 9 bases between. The CDR3 here is CAWSVMSHSGNTIYF. In DNA, the CDR3 is TGTGCCTGGAGTGTAATGTCCCACTCTGGAAACACCATATATTTT.

This rearrangement joins TRBV19 to TRBJ1-5; D possibly corresponds to TRBD1 (5 bases). V dropped 5 bases and J dropped 4 bases, with 18 bases sitting between them. The CDR3 extends over 16 amino acids. From germline, CDR1 is LNHDA and CDR2 SQIVND (reference sequence). This chain's CDR3 is CASSLLDGGNNQPQHF. The CDR3 DNA is TGTGCCAGTAGTCTCCTGGACGGGGGAAATAATCAGCCCCAGCATTTT.

The gene calls are TRBV6-1 and TRBJ2-7; 11 bases line up with TRBD2. V was pared by 5 bases and J by 0 bases, with 3 bases of the junction left unmatched. In germline, CDR1 is MNHNS, CDR2 SASEGT. This CDR3 spans 15 amino acids. The CDR3 reads CASSQTSGVSYEQYF. The CDR3 bases are TGTGCCAGCAGTCAGACTAGCGGGGTCTCCTACGAGCAGTACTTC.

The chain uses TRBV4-1 and TRBJ2-2; maybe TRBD1 (6 bases). CDR1 and CDR2 (germline): MGHRA, YSYEKL. V lost 1 base and J lost 0, with 15 bases in between. The CDR3 runs 18 residues. Here the CDR3 DNA reads TGCGCCAGCAGCCAAGTACAGGGTGCGGCGGCGAACACCGGGGAGCTGTTTTTT. Protein product: CASSQVQGAAANTGELFF.